This TCR beta chain was observed in a study of radiation and T cells in renal cell carcinoma (TCRdb year 2020). For the study in its entirety: A total of 50 to 60 samples underwent TCR beta sequencing, made up of some 26 tumors and some 27 peripheral blood samples. Across all 55 or so samples, over 4,000,000 unique CDR3 nucleotide sequences encoding 2,658,974 unique CDR3 amino acid sequences were identified. The last blood draw occurred 4 weeks after radiation, at the same time as nephrectomy.

Broad study findings and their caveats: Dynamics of the blood repertoire were not tracked past 4 weeks after treatment. With a single-armed trial design, the study had no way to address how radiation dose or scheduling affects the TCR repertoire. In blood, the top tumor clonotypes increased between baseline and 2 weeks post-radiation and then shrank by 4 weeks, which suggests that tumor-resident clones expanded only transiently. Because pretreatment tumor biopsies were not available, the study could not determine whether clonotypes were already present within the tumor at baseline.

TCR beta libraries were generated from genomic DNA with the immunoSEQ kit, following the manufacturer's recommendations. For library preparation, a first multiplex PCR was performed with proprietary primers, followed by a second PCR in which unique barcodes were added, and bead cleanups were performed after each round. Each sample batch included a kit-provided positive control reaction and a negative control reaction. The final libraries were assessed on an Agilent 4200 TapeStation D1000 ScreenTape, pooled by volume, and quantified by qPCR. Sequencing ran on an Illumina NextSeq500 with a MidOutput 150-cycle cartridge, using 156 Read1 and 15 Index1 cycles with kit custom primers. The pooled library was loaded at 0.85 to 1 pM, with an approximately 20% PhiX control spiked in. Regarding the original processing steps: The vendor-processed data were analyzed in R, and a clonotype was defined as all T cells that share the same CDR3 nucleotide sequence. For clone abundance analyses, frequencies were normalized to the 10,000 most abundant clones per sample. Public T cell clones, which averaged fewer than five per sample, were removed prior to analysis. Tumor-enriched clonotypes and baseline blood-enriched clonotypes were defined as those with an abundance difference of at least 32-fold between compartments. A beta-binomial differential abundance model was applied to find clonotypes that expanded or contracted between blood time points. Tumor-blood repertoire similarity was measured with the Baroni-Urbani and Buser coefficient, and groups were compared using two-tailed Wilcoxon tests in R. TCRdb took over this immuneACCESS table, retaining in-frame rearrangements with V and J assigned. Such tables are incomplete; in checked studies, under half of the missing clones stem from an unresolved V gene, and the remainder is unexplained. The V and J calls and clone size were taken over from that table, and D and trimming were inferred from the DNA. This sample holds under 100,000 clones; around four fifths were observed only once. The leading ten clones occupy more than 9% of the sample.

The time point label, as the study defines it: blood 4 weeks post-SBRT, at nephrectomy. The treatment or condition label here, explained by the study, means: 15 Gy SBRT to primary tumor, nephrectomy 4 weeks later. Samples were obtained from a clinical trial, in which 15 Gy stereotactic body radiation therapy was delivered to primary renal cell carcinomas and nephrectomy was performed 4 weeks later. Serial peripheral blood from radiation-treated patients was sampled at baseline, 2 weeks and 4 weeks after SBRT to track tumor-enriched clonotypes. All patients had renal cell carcinoma with clear cell pathology. Genomic DNA for TCR sequencing was prepared using the QIAamp DNA Blood Mini Kit (Qiagen). The analyses included only samples that passed all quality control checks. From a lookup of the germline V gene (reference sequence), CDR1 and CDR2 are MNHNY and SVGAGI. CDR3 length: 15 amino acids, cysteine to phenylalanine. The read is trimmed to its CDR3 DNA, 45 bases read in frame from base 1. V is cut by 2 bases and J by 1 base, and the space between the germline ends is 11 bases.

A word on this clone: Its antigen target is currently unknown. No much larger clone exists at a distance of one base, and base qualities are not known.

The rearranged chain carries TRBV6-6 and TRBJ1-1, with an unclear D gene assignment. The TCR originated in a middle-aged man with renal cell carcinoma. This material consisted of blood, taken from a patient whose treatment included radiotherapy and nephrectomy. Read as DNA, the sequence is TGTGCCAGCAGTTACCCCCAAGGGCGGAACACTGAAGCTTTCTTT. It translates as CASSYPQGRNTEAFF.